This TCR beta chain was sequenced for a study of shared clonotypes between healthy human individuals. Study at large: Each donor's CD8 memory used one plate, CD8 naive two, each CD4 subset three.

Clones were read by immunoSEQ multiplex PCR, and TCRdb kept only the in-frame ones, dropping some. Of roughly 1,500,000 clones in the sample, around 98% were seen once. A split of CD4+ cells into CD45RA+ naive and CD45RA-negative memory subsets was performed. To note about this clone: The target antigen is unknown.

After removal of 2 bases from V and 2 bases from J, the junction contained 11 bases not matched to a gene. This CDR3 contains 19 residues. The V gene's germline CDR1 is MGHRA and CDR2 YSYEKL. General observations from the study: Rarefaction exposed incomplete sorted-subset sequencing despite large depth.

The rearrangement links TRBV4-1 to TRBJ2-7; TRBD2 matches at 14 bases. This receptor was obtained from a man aged 30-40 years in good health. The source material was naive CD4+ T cells sorted from blood. Described subset: CD45RA+ positively selected. The CDR3 is CASSQLAGTSGRIPYEQYF. For the CDR3, the DNA is TGCGCCAGCAGCCAACTAGCCGGGACTAGCGGGAGAATCCCCTACGAGCAGTACTTC.